These 5 T cell receptor beta chains were sequenced from one sample in a study of cytomegalovirus exposure and HLA in healthy donors. It was with 60 Vbeta and 13 Jbeta primers that the PCR ran. Libraries were prepared by immunoSEQ multiplex PCR; TCRdb keeps only in-frame clonotypes and omits some of them. The data show 100,000 to 150,000 clones, about four fifths seen once. Sequenced: PBMCs. These receptors all come from a young woman in good health and CMV-seronegative.

A remark on this clone: One junction end disagrees with the germline gene, perhaps due to a read error. V gene TRBV5-5 combines with J gene TRBJ2-1, with 8 bases lining up with TRBD2. The CDR3 runs to 11 residues. Germline values: CDR1 SGHKS, CDR2 YYEKEE (reference sequence). CDR3 DNA: TGTGCCAGCAGCCCGGGACTAGGGGCGCTCTTC. This codes for CASSPGLGALF. The full variable domain, rest sourced from reference TRBV5-5 and TRBJ2-1, is DAGVTQSPTHLIKTRGQQVTLRCSPISGHKSVSWYQQVLGQGPQFIFQYYEKEERGRGNFPDRFSARQFPNYSSELNVNALLLGDSALYLCASSPGLGALFGPGTRLTVL.

V usage is TRBV11-3 and J usage is TRBJ2-4; 8 positions agree with TRBD2. CDR3 length: 14 residues. Per germline, CDR1 SGHNT and CDR2 YENEEA. The ends lost 0 bases at V and 9 bases at J; junction bases unmatched: 4. The CDR3 loop reads CASSLDREGGIQYF. CDR3 in DNA: TGTGCCAGCAGCTTAGATCGGGAGGGGGGCATTCAGTACTTC.

CDR3 in DNA: TGTGCCAGTAGTATATCGATCCTAGCGGCAAGCGGCGAGCAGTTCTTC. As protein: CASSISILAASGEQFF. The chain combines TRBV19 with TRBJ2-1; the match to TRBD2 covers 7 bases. Trimming took 2 bases from V and 10 from J; bases not matched to a gene: 14. The CDR3 sequence is 16 residues long. Per germline, CDR1 LNHDA and CDR2 SQIVND (reference sequence). The full variable domain, in which reference TRBV19 and TRBJ2-1 provide the parts outside the CDR3, is DGGITQSPKYLFRKEGQNVTLSCEQNLNHDAMYWYRQDPGQGLRLIYYSQIVNDFQKGDIAEGYSVSREKKESFPLTVTSAQKNPTAFYLCASSISILAASGEQFFGPGTRLTVL.

The chain joins TRBV5-5 to TRBJ2-3; D call uncertain. V shed 0 bases and J shed 5 bases, with 19 bases lying between them. This CDR3 spans 17 amino acids. Germline V lookup: CDR1 SGHKS, CDR2 YYEKEE (reference sequence). The CDR3 region is CASSLDKRPRIGDTQYF. The CDR3 bases are TGTGCCAGCAGCTTGGACAAGAGGCCGAGAATCGGAGATACGCAGTATTTT.

The chain carries TRBV5-1 and TRBJ2-1; 10 bases fit TRBD1. V was pared by 4 bases and J by 4 bases, with 5 bases of the junction left unmatched. The length of the CDR3 is 15 residues. Per germline, CDR1 SGHRS and CDR2 YFSETQ. CDR3 sequence reads: CASSDRTGGYNEQFF. CDR3 nucleotide sequence: TGCGCCAGCAGCGATCGGACAGGGGGATACAATGAGCAGTTCTTC.